These T cell receptor beta chains were read from a single sample in a study of CD8+ T cells in alopecia areata. Profiling relied on immunoSEQ multiplex PCR, and the TCRdb table lists in-frame clones only, not all of them. This repertoire shows 100,000 to 130,000 clones, about four fifths found once; its top ten account for less than 30%. The input for sequencing was CD8+ T cells sorted from blood, taken at week 24, from a patient treated with tofacitinib. These receptors originate from a human donor with alopecia areata. Both conserved end residues are part of each CDR3. Each record gives: V gene, D gene, clone size, J gene, CDR3 DNA, CDR3 protein. The D gene is left open where the match is weak. Expanded clones get a size class; other rows say once, few or many, or leave the size out.

v_call: TRBV4-3
d_call: NA
clone_size: NA
j_call: TRBJ2-6
cdr3_nt: TGCGCCAGCAGCCAAGGTCTAGACGGGGCGAATACCCCCTGGGGGGCCAACGTCCTGACTTTC
cdr3_aa: CASSQGLDGANTPWGANVLTF

v_call: TRBV11-2
d_call: TRBD1
clone_size: NA
j_call: TRBJ2-7
cdr3_nt: TGTGCCAGCAGCTTAGAATTTTTCGGACAGGTGTTCTCCTACGAGCAGTACTTC
cdr3_aa: CASSLEFFGQVFSYEQYF

v_call: TRBV10-3
d_call: NA
clone_size: NA
j_call: TRBJ1-2
cdr3_nt: TGTGCCATCAGCTCGGGGGCAGAGAGTGGCTACACCTTC
cdr3_aa: CAISSGAESGYTF

v_call: TRBV5-4
d_call: NA
clone_size: NA
j_call: TRBJ1-5
cdr3_nt: TGTGCCAGCAGATTTAGCGGGGGCCCTACCGATACGCAGCATTTT
cdr3_aa: CASRFSGGPTDTQHF

v_call: TRBV7-9
d_call: TRBD1
clone_size: NA
j_call: TRBJ1-2
cdr3_nt: TGTGCCGGACAGGGTGATTATGGCTACACCTTC
cdr3_aa: CAGQGDYGYTF

v_call: TRBV4-1
d_call: NA
clone_size: NA
j_call: TRBJ2-7
cdr3_nt: TGCGCCAGCAGCCCCGCGGGGCAGGGCGAGCAGTACTTC
cdr3_aa: CASSPAGQGEQYF

v_call: TRBV7-9
d_call: TRBD1
clone_size: NA
j_call: TRBJ2-3
cdr3_nt: TGTGCCAGCAGCTCGAATCAGGGGGAAGGCACAGATACGCAGTATTTT
cdr3_aa: CASSSNQGEGTDTQYF

v_call: TRBV27
d_call: NA
clone_size: NA
j_call: TRBJ2-5
cdr3_nt: TGTGCCAGCAGTCCCCAGAGCCGGAGGGAGACCCAGTACTTC
cdr3_aa: CASSPQSRRETQYF

v_call: TRBV5-1
d_call: TRBD2
clone_size: NA
j_call: TRBJ2-1
cdr3_nt: TGCGCCAGCAGCTCAGCGGGGGGCTACAATGAGCAGTTCTTC
cdr3_aa: CASSSAGGYNEQFF

v_call: TRBV15
d_call: TRBD1
clone_size: NA
j_call: TRBJ2-1
cdr3_nt: TGTGCCACCAGCAGAGATCGGGGACAGGGAAATGAGCAGTTCTTC
cdr3_aa: CATSRDRGQGNEQFF

v_call: TRBV6-6
d_call: TRBD2
clone_size: NA
j_call: TRBJ2-7
cdr3_nt: TGTGCCAGCAGTCAGCGGGGGACCTCCTACGAGCAGTACTTC
cdr3_aa: CASSQRGTSYEQYF

v_call: TRBV4-3
d_call: NA
clone_size: NA
j_call: TRBJ2-2
cdr3_nt: TGCGCCAGCAGCCAAGTGAGCGAGAACACCGGGGAGCTGTTTTTT
cdr3_aa: CASSQVSENTGELFF

v_call: TRBV4-3
d_call: NA
clone_size: once
j_call: TRBJ2-1
cdr3_nt: TGCGCCAGCAGCCAAGACCTCAGCTCCTACAATGAGCAGTTCTTC
cdr3_aa: CASSQDLSSYNEQFF

v_call: TRBV4-1
d_call: TRBD2
clone_size: NA
j_call: TRBJ2-7
cdr3_nt: TGCGCCAGCAGCCAGACACTAGCGGGTGCCTACGAGCAGTACTTC
cdr3_aa: CASSQTLAGAYEQYF

v_call: TRBV5-4
d_call: TRBD1
clone_size: NA
j_call: TRBJ2-1
cdr3_nt: TGTGCCAGCAGCTGGGGTGACAGGGGTCCTCCTCCCTACAATGAGCAGTTCTTC
cdr3_aa: CASSWGDRGPPPYNEQFF

v_call: TRBV7-9
d_call: TRBD1
clone_size: NA
j_call: TRBJ2-5
cdr3_nt: TGTGCCAGCAGCTGGGACAGGGAGACAGAGACCCAGTACTTC
cdr3_aa: CASSWDRETETQYF

v_call: TRBV10-3
d_call: NA
clone_size: NA
j_call: TRBJ2-7
cdr3_nt: TGTGCCATCAGTGAGTCGAAATCCCTGGAGCAGTACTTC
cdr3_aa: CAISESKSLEQYF

v_call: TRBV11-2
d_call: TRBD1
clone_size: NA
j_call: TRBJ2-7
cdr3_nt: TGTGCCAGCAGCTTAGACTCTGGACAGGGATCCTACGAGCAGTACTTC
cdr3_aa: CASSLDSGQGSYEQYF

v_call: TRBV5-1
d_call: NA
clone_size: NA
j_call: TRBJ1-2
cdr3_nt: TGCGCCAGCAGCTTAGGGGCGACAGAATATGGCTACACCTTC
cdr3_aa: CASSLGATEYGYTF

v_call: TRBV6-5
d_call: NA
clone_size: few
j_call: TRBJ2-6
cdr3_nt: TGTGCCAGCAGTTACTCGACGGAGTCTGGGGCCAACGTCCTGACTTTC
cdr3_aa: CASSYSTESGANVLTF

v_call: TRBV2
d_call: TRBD2
clone_size: once
j_call: TRBJ2-4
cdr3_nt: TGTGCCAGCAGTGACCTTCCTTTAGCGGGGGCCCTCGGGGGAAACATTCAGTACTTC
cdr3_aa: CASSDLPLAGALGGNIQYF

v_call: TRBV7-6
d_call: TRBD2
clone_size: NA
j_call: TRBJ2-3
cdr3_nt: TGTGCCAGCAGCACACTCGGGGGGGCAATAGATACGCAGTATTTT
cdr3_aa: CASSTLGGAIDTQYF

v_call: TRBV5-1
d_call: TRBD1
clone_size: NA
j_call: TRBJ2-7
cdr3_nt: TGCGCCAGCAGCTTGGTTTCCACAGGGGCCGTCGAGCAGTACTTC
cdr3_aa: CASSLVSTGAVEQYF

v_call: TRBV7-8
d_call: NA
clone_size: NA
j_call: TRBJ2-7
cdr3_nt: TGTGCCAGCAGCTCAGCGGGACAACTACGCGAGCAGTACTTC
cdr3_aa: CASSSAGQLREQYF

v_call: TRBV6-5
d_call: TRBD2
clone_size: once
j_call: TRBJ2-1
cdr3_nt: TGTGCCAGCAGTTACTCGGGCGGGGGGGATGAGCAGTTCTTC
cdr3_aa: CASSYSGGGDEQFF

v_call: TRBV5-1
d_call: NA
clone_size: NA
j_call: TRBJ2-1
cdr3_nt: TGCGCCAGCAGCTTGTACGGGCCCCCTGAGCAGTTCTTC
cdr3_aa: CASSLYGPPEQFF

v_call: TRBV6-1
d_call: NA
clone_size: NA
j_call: TRBJ1-1
cdr3_nt: TGTGCCAGCAGTGAGGGGCCCGCTACTGACACTGAAGCTTTCTTT
cdr3_aa: CASSEGPATDTEAFF

v_call: TRBV5-1
d_call: NA
clone_size: NA
j_call: TRBJ2-7
cdr3_nt: TGCGCCAGCAGCTGGGGTCAGGGCGGAAACGAGCAGTACTTC
cdr3_aa: CASSWGQGGNEQYF

v_call: TRBV7-9
d_call: NA
clone_size: NA
j_call: TRBJ1-2
cdr3_nt: TGTGCCAGCAGCTTGATGACGGTCTATGGCTACACCTTC
cdr3_aa: CASSLMTVYGYTF

v_call: TRBV6-5
d_call: TRBD2
clone_size: NA
j_call: TRBJ2-7
cdr3_nt: TGTGCCAGCGCCACAAGCGGGGGGGCTGGAGAGCAGTACTTC
cdr3_aa: CASATSGGAGEQYF